The clone carrying this T cell receptor (beta chain) was counted a few times. Its target is unknown. These data belong to a study of tumor and adjacent non-tumor tissue in lung cancer. The library came from three nested PCR rounds adapted from ARM-PCR protocols. One entry per CDR3 protein, called by TCRdb with MiXCR from the multiplex PCR reads. The table has under 75,000 distinct CDR3 sequences, about two thirds seen once; the top ten hold about 27%. Overall study findings and caveats: Significantly higher TCR diversity was found in tumor than normal lung.

This sample's RNA came from whole unsorted tissue. The normal lung tissue was taken more than 3 cm from the tumor edge. Chemotherapy-naive patients with new lung cancer underwent thoracic surgery in China, August–November 2014. Sequencing used distant non-tumor lung tissue. This receptor was identified in a woman aged 50 to 65 with non-small cell lung cancer.

The CDR3 region is CASSLGQGNGNTIYF. CDR3 bases: TGTGCCAGCAGTTTGGGACAGGGTAACGGAAACACCATATATTTT. The V and J genes are TRBV12-3 or TRBV12-4 and TRBJ1-3; 9 bases are a match to TRBD1. The CDR3 covers 15 residues. Trimming took 3 bases from V and 4 from J; bases not matched to a gene: 4.